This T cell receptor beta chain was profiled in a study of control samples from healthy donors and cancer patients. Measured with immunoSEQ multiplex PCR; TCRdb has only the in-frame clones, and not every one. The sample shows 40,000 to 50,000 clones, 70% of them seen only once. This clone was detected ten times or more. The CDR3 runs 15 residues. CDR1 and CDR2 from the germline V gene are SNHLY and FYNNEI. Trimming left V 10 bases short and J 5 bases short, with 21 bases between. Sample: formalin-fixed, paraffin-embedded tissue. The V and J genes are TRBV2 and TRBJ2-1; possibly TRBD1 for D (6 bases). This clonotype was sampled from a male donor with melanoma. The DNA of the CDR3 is TGTGCCAACGCTCGGGACACCGCCCTTAACAATGAGCAGTTCTTC. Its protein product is CANARDTALNNEQFF. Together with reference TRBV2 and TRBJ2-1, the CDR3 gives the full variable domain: EPEVTQTPSHQVTQMGQEVILRCVPISNHLYFYWYRQILGQKVEFLVSFYNNEISEKSEIFDDQFSVERPDGSNFTLKIRSTKLEDSAMYFCANARDTALNNEQFFGPGTRLTVL.